These 29 T cell receptor beta chains were sequenced from one sample in a study of graft-versus-host responses after intestinal transplantation listed by TCRdb under 2021. These receptors' targets are unknown. The sample's time point label is to be understood as: cells obtained before transplantation from donor or recipient. Libraries were prepared through the immunoSEQ multiplex PCR assay. TCRdb's version of the immuneACCESS table is confined to in-frame rearrangements and falls short of the full clone set. An unresolved V gene accounts for under half of the shortfall where checked; the remainder is of unknown origin. Recorded for this sample are 85,000 to 100,000 clones; 92% of them occurred a single time. The ten largest account for about 0.073% of the sample. This sample comprised unstimulated CD8+ T cells sorted from spleen or lymph node cells, obtained before transplant. These receptors were collected from a human donor who was the organ donor for an intestinal transplant.

This clone was detected only a few times. The chain employs TRBV11-2 and TRBJ1-1, with D possibly matching TRBD1 (6 bases). The CDR3 extends over 13 amino acids. Per the germline V gene, CDR1 is SGHAT and CDR2 is FQNNGV. Trimming removed 0 bases from V and 4 bases from J, with 6 bases in between. In nucleotides, the CDR3 is TGTGCCAGCAGCTTAGAAGGGGGCACTGAAGCTTTCTTT. Encoded protein: CASSLEGGTEAFF.

The chain recombines TRBV14 with TRBJ2-3, with D possibly matching TRBD2 (5 bases). Trimming took 1 base from V and 14 from J, leaving 16 bases between them. Germline values: CDR1 SGHDN, CDR2 FVKESK. This CDR3 spans 13 amino acids. CDR3 sequence (DNA): TGTGCCAGCAGCCAAGCTGTGGCGAGGGAGCGGTATTTT. Amino acids: CASSQAVARERYF.

The CDR3 spells CASSRGLAGLDTQYF. As DNA, the CDR3 is TGTGCCAGCTCACGGGGACTAGCGGGACTAGATACGCAGTATTTT. This chain joins TRBV18 and TRBJ2-3; 13 bases fit TRBD2. Per the germline V gene, CDR1 is KGHSH and CDR2 is LQKENI. V was clipped by 4 bases and J by 5 bases; unmatched bases: 3. The CDR3 is 15 amino acids.

V and J are TRBV7-2 and TRBJ1-5; 11 bases line up with TRBD1. Germline CDR1 is SGHTA and CDR2 is FQGNSA. The CDR3 runs 16 residues. The V gene end was trimmed by 3 bases and the J gene end by 5 bases; junction bases not matched to a gene: 6. Here the CDR3 reads CASSFTSGQGDQPQHF. CDR3 bases: TGTGCCAGCAGCTTTACATCGGGACAGGGGGATCAGCCCCAGCATTTT. Combining the CDR3 with reference TRBV7-2 and TRBJ1-5 gives the whole variable domain GAGVSQSPSNKVTEKGKDVELRCDPISGHTALYWYRQSLGQGLEFLIYFQGNSAPDKSGLPSDRFSAERTGGSVSTLTIQRTQQEDSAVYLCASSFTSGQGDQPQHFGDGTRLSIL.

This chain joins TRBV4-1 and TRBJ1-1, with unresolved D. CDR3 size: 13 residues. V lost 1 base and J 0 bases, leaving 3 bases between the germline ends. Germline V gene sequence: CDR1 MGHRA, CDR2 YSYEKL. The CDR3 is CASSQVMNTEAFF. CDR3 nucleotide sequence: TGCGCCAGCAGCCAAGTCATGAACACTGAAGCTTTCTTT.

The rearrangement links TRBV6-1 to TRBJ2-7, with TRBD1 matching 10 bases. The CDR3 has 13 residues. CDR1 and CDR2 (germline): MNHNS, SASEGT. V shed 7 bases and J 5 bases; nucleotides not matched to a gene: 5. CDR3: CASIDRGLNEQYF. DNA of the CDR3: TGTGCCAGCATTGACAGGGGGCTTAACGAGCAGTACTTC.

The chain combines TRBV27 with TRBJ1-1; no clear D. V gave up 3 bases and J gave up 5 bases, with 10 bases separating them. Per the germline V gene, CDR1 is MNHEY and CDR2 is SMNVEV (reference sequence). The CDR3 is 13 residues long. CDR3 amino acids: CASSFGEDTEAFF. In DNA form, the CDR3 reads TGTGCCAGCAGTTTTGGTGAGGATACTGAAGCTTTCTTT.

The V call is TRBV5-1, the J call TRBJ2-2; TRBD2 matches 11 bases. V shed 4 bases and J 7 bases; nucleotides not matched to a gene: 6. The germline V gene encodes CDR1 SGHRS and CDR2 YFSETQ. This CDR3 is 15 amino acids long. The CDR3 protein is CASSLSGGAVGELFF. The CDR3 coding sequence is TGCGCCAGCAGCCTTAGCGGGGGGGCCGTCGGGGAGCTGTTTTTT. Combining the CDR3 with reference TRBV5-1 and TRBJ2-2 gives the whole variable domain KAGVTQTPRYLIKTRGQQVTLSCSPISGHRSVSWYQQTPGQGLQFLFEYFSETQRNKGNFPGRFSGRQFSNSRSEMNVSTLELGDSALYLCASSLSGGAVGELFFGEGSRLTVL.

The chain recombines TRBV12-5 with TRBJ1-2; D is possibly TRBD1 (6 bases). Trimming took off 6 bases at V and 8 bases at J, with 16 bases between the two ends. Germline values: CDR1 LGHNT, CDR2 FRNRAP. CDR3 length equals 13 residues. The CDR3 protein is CASGRIQGPGYTF. In DNA, the CDR3 is TGTGCTAGTGGCCGAATACAGGGTCCAGGCTACACCTTC.

The chain uses TRBV2 and TRBJ2-5; a possible D gene is TRBD2 (6 bases). The germline CDR1 and CDR2 sequences are SNHLY and FYNNEI. The ends were cut back, 5 bases at V and 0 bases at J, with 19 bases in the middle. CDR3 size: 17 residues. In DNA form, the CDR3 reads TGTGCCAGCAGTTCGGGAGCCCGGGGCTGGTACCAAGAGACCCAGTACTTC. Translation gives CASSSGARGWYQETQYF.

This chain connects TRBV7-6 to TRBJ2-1, with 10 bases matching TRBD2. Per the germline V gene, CDR1 is SGHVS and CDR2 is FNYEAQ. This CDR3 is built from 15 residues. Unmatched junction bases numbered 3, after V lost 5 bases and J lost 2 bases. CDR3 DNA: TGTGCCAGCAGCCTAAGCGGGGGGGCCTACAATGAGCAGTTCTTC. Translating gives CASSLSGGAYNEQFF.

The chain recombines TRBV7-6 with TRBJ2-3; D not certain. The CDR3 sequence is 14 residues long. Trimming cost V 0 bases and J 0 bases, with 4 bases left between them. Looked up from germline, CDR1 is SGHVS and CDR2 is FNYEAQ. The CDR3 loop is CASSLAGSTDTQYF. CDR3 bases: TGTGCCAGCAGCTTAGCGGGCAGCACAGATACGCAGTATTTT.

This clone was detected only once. The rearrangement uses TRBV7-9 and TRBJ2-1; 7 nucleotides agree with TRBD1. Per the germline V gene, CDR1 is SEHNR and CDR2 is FQNEAQ (reference sequence). Losses at the gene ends were 0 bases for V and 14 bases for J; bases not matched to a gene: 4. This CDR3 has 12 amino acids. CDR3 loop: CASSLALGGKFF. The CDR3 coding sequence is TGTGCCAGCAGCTTAGCGCTAGGGGGCAAGTTCTTC.

The rearrangement joins TRBV12-5 to TRBJ2-5; D may be TRBD2 (6 bases). CDR1 and CDR2 from the germline V gene are LGHNT and FRNRAP. CDR3 length equals 15 residues. V was shortened by 6 bases and J by 2 bases, with 16 bases between the two germline ends. CDR3 DNA sequence: TGTGCTAGTGGGACCGGGACTTCTTTGCAAGAGACCCAGTACTTC. It encodes CASGTGTSLQETQYF.

This clone was observed a single time. This chain uses TRBV5-4 with TRBJ1-1, with a tentative D call TRBD1 (5 bases). V was trimmed by 0 bases and J by 4 bases, leaving 16 bases between them. CDR1 and CDR2 (germline): SGHNT, YYREEE (reference sequence). This CDR3 comprises 16 residues. CDR3 sequence reads: CASSLGAGVIVTEAFF. CDR3 DNA sequence: TGTGCCAGCAGCTTGGGCGCGGGGGTCATCGTCACTGAAGCTTTCTTT.

This clone was counted once. V gene TRBV6-1 combines with J gene TRBJ1-1; D is possibly TRBD1 (5 bases). Germline CDR1 MNHNS, CDR2 SASEGT. Trimming pared 11 bases from V and 1 base from J, leaving 11 bases between. There are 12 residues in the CDR3. The CDR3 loop is CAVGVTNTEAFF. The CDR3 DNA sequence: TGTGCCGTAGGGGTGACGAACACTGAAGCTTTCTTT.

The chain joins TRBV28 to TRBJ2-1; TRBD2 matches 7 bases. Losses at the gene ends were 3 bases for V and 6 bases for J; bases not matched to a gene: 8. The V gene's germline CDR1 is MDHEN and CDR2 SYDVKM. There are 15 residues in the CDR3. The CDR3 spells CASSFGPLAPNEQFF. The CDR3 DNA is TGTGCCAGCAGTTTCGGCCCACTAGCGCCCAATGAGCAGTTCTTC.

The rearrangement uses TRBV28 and TRBJ1-1; the D is unclear. CDR1 and CDR2 (germline): MDHEN, SYDVKM. The CDR3 is 17 residues long. V shed 6 bases and J shed 0 bases, with 20 bases lying between them. CDR3 in amino acids: CASSRIGVYQVNTEAFF. The CDR3, as DNA: TGTGCCAGCAGCCGGATCGGGGTCTATCAGGTGAACACTGAAGCTTTCTTT.

This clone came up once. This chain links TRBV4-1 with TRBJ1-2, with unresolved D. This CDR3 is 14 amino acids long. Germline values: CDR1 MGHRA, CDR2 YSYEKL. V was pared by 0 bases and J by 5 bases, with 10 bases between. In nucleotides, the CDR3 is TGCGCCAGCAGCCAAGATCTCCAGTCTTATGGCTACACCTTC. Translation gives CASSQDLQSYGYTF.

This sequence joins TRBV11-2 and TRBJ2-5, with 9 nucleotides matching TRBD2. The CDR3 has 15 amino acids. Per germline, CDR1 SGHAT and CDR2 FQNNGV. Unmatched junction bases numbered 5, after V lost 5 bases and J lost 1 base. The CDR3 DNA reads as TGTGCCAGCAGCCCCAAGCGGGGGGTCCAAGAGACCCAGTACTTC. This encodes CASSPKRGVQETQYF.

The chain recombines TRBV5-4 with TRBJ2-7, with 12 bases lining up with TRBD2. Germline V gene lookup returns CDR1 SGHNT and CDR2 YYREEE (reference sequence). The V gene end was trimmed by 4 bases and the J gene end by 0 bases; junction bases not matched to a gene: 14. The CDR3 length is 19 residues. Written as DNA, the CDR3 is TGTGCCAGCAGCCTCTATACCGCGTGGACTAGCGGGGACTCCTACGAGCAGTACTTC. Residues: CASSLYTAWTSGDSYEQYF.

The chain uses TRBV4-1 and TRBJ2-3; TRBD2 agrees at 11 bases. With 1 base clipped from V and 5 bases from J, the junction kept 11 bases outside the gene matches. The germline V gene encodes CDR1 MGHRA and CDR2 YSYEKL. This CDR3 spans 18 amino acids. CDR3 region: CASSQVSASGGQGDTQYF. The CDR3 DNA reads as TGCGCCAGCAGCCAAGTTTCGGCTAGCGGGGGGCAAGGAGATACGCAGTATTTT.

This clone was detected only a few times. V usage is TRBV30 and J usage is TRBJ2-7, with D tentatively TRBD2 (6 bases). The V end was cut by 5 bases, the J end by 3 bases, with 14 bases between. Germline CDR1 and CDR2: GTSNPN and SVGIG (reference sequence). The CDR3 has 13 amino acids. The CDR3: CAWGPGLVYEQYF. CDR3 bases: TGTGCCTGGGGGCCGGGACTGGTCTACGAGCAGTACTTC.

The CDR3 nucleotides read TGTGCCAGCAGCCCGCGGACAGGGGGGATGTACAATGAGCAGTTCTTC. Residues: CASSPRTGGMYNEQFF. The gene calls are TRBV7-9 and TRBJ2-1; 10 nucleotides agree with TRBD1. Germline CDR1 SEHNR, CDR2 FQNEAQ (reference sequence). Losses at the gene ends were 5 bases for V and 4 bases for J; bases not matched to a gene: 8. The CDR3 extends over 16 amino acids.

The chain uses TRBV27 and TRBJ1-4; perhaps TRBD1 as D (5 bases). The CDR3 runs to 17 residues. CDR1 is MNHEY, CDR2 SMNVEV, per germline (reference sequence). V was pared by 2 bases and J by 4 bases, with 17 bases between. The CDR3 sequence: CASSLRTPGMLNEKLFF. CDR3 DNA: TGTGCCAGCAGTTTACGAACACCAGGGATGCTTAATGAAAAACTGTTTTTT. Variable domain in full (rest from reference TRBV27 and TRBJ1-4): EAQVTQNPRYLITVTGKKLTVTCSQNMNHEYMSWYRQDPGLGLRQIYYSMNVEVTDKGDVPEGYKVSRKEKRNFPLILESPSPNQTSLYFCASSLRTPGMLNEKLFFGSGTQLSVL.

The chain links TRBV9 to TRBJ1-1; 8 bases fit TRBD1. The CDR3 is 15 amino acids. The trim removed 3 bases at V and 1 base at J, leaving 5 bases unmatched. The germline gives CDR1 SGDLS, CDR2 YYNGEE. The DNA for the CDR3 is TGTGCCAGCAGCGAATTACAGGGGGGGAACACTGAAGCTTTCTTT. Protein sequence: CASSELQGGNTEAFF. The whole variable domain, remainder taken from reference TRBV9 and TRBJ1-1, is DSGVTQTPKHLITATGQRVTLRCSPRSGDLSVYWYQQSLDQGLQFLIQYYNGEERAKGNILERFSAQQFPDLHSELNLSSLELGDSALYFCASSELQGGNTEAFFGQGTRLTVV.

J is TRBJ2-3 and V is TRBV11-3; the match to TRBD2 covers 12 bases. The V segment lost 5 bases and the J segment 2 bases; nucleotides outside the gene matches: 11. The germline gives CDR1 SGHNT, CDR2 YENEEA. The CDR3 consists of 18 residues. The CDR3 is CASSPHWTSGANTDTQYF. The DNA of the CDR3 is TGTGCCAGCAGCCCCCATTGGACTAGCGGGGCGAACACAGATACGCAGTATTTT.

The chain joins TRBV6-4 to TRBJ2-1, with D possibly being TRBD1 (5 bases). CDR3 length: 14 residues. The V end lost 0 bases, the J end lost 9 bases, and 12 bases lay between the germline ends. Germline CDR1 and CDR2: MRHNA and SNTAGT. CDR3: CASSDSTEMGEQFF. The CDR3 DNA sequence: TGTGCCAGCAGTGACTCGACAGAGATGGGTGAGCAGTTCTTC.

The sample holds a few counts of this clone. V is TRBV6-1 and J is TRBJ1-1; D gene uncertain. V gave up 5 bases and J gave up 8 bases, with 15 bases separating them. The CDR3 loop spans 13 amino acids. Germline V CDR1 and CDR2: MNHNS, SASEGT. The CDR3 region has the DNA TGTGCCAGCAGTCCACTTCCCCATTTCGAAGCTTTCTTT. Residues: CASSPLPHFEAFF.